A selection of T cell receptor beta chains follows, all from one sample in a study of shared clonotypes between healthy human individuals. Profiled with immunoSEQ multiplex PCR; TCRdb holds only in-frame clones, not every one. The table records around 500,000 clones, around 85% of them present only once. What was sequenced was PBMCs. The receptors derive from a woman between 35 and 50 years old in good health. Some clones in this sample may be carry-over from other donors' samples. Each CDR3 is given with its conserved first and last residue. The D gene is left open where the match is weak. Clone size is stated in some rows and not others, as once, few, many or a class when expanded.

v_gene	d_gene	abundance	j_gene	CDR3aa	CDR3nt
TRBV29-1	NA	once	TRBJ2-1	CSVETSNEQFF	TGCAGCGTTGAAACTAGTAATGAGCAGTTCTTC
TRBV28	NA	few	TRBJ1-5	CASSSPETETYYSNQPQHF	TGTGCCAGCAGTTCCCCCGAGACAGAGACCTACTATAGCAATCAGCCCCAGCATTTT
TRBV28	TRBD2	NA	TRBJ2-5	CASSLSGLAKETQYF	TGTGCCAGCAGTTTATCGGGACTAGCTAAAGAGACCCAGTACTTC
TRBV28	TRBD1	NA	TRBJ1-1	CASSSGQVLNTEAFF	TGTGCCAGCAGTTCTGGACAGGTTTTGAACACTGAAGCTTTCTTT
TRBV7-2	NA	NA	TRBJ2-7	CASSWLANTYF	TGTGCCAGCAGCTGGTTGGCTAATACGTACTTC
TRBV9	NA	NA	TRBJ1-2	CASNPTGSYGYTF	TGTGCCAGCAACCCGACAGGCTCATATGGCTACACCTTC
TRBV9	NA	NA	TRBJ2-1	CASSVEGYEQFF	TGTGCCAGCAGCGTAGAAGGGTATGAGCAGTTCTTC
TRBV11-2	TRBD2	once	TRBJ2-1	CASSFSGGMNNEQFF	TGTGCCAGCAGCTTTAGCGGGGGGATGAACAATGAGCAGTTCTTC
TRBV28	NA	few	TRBJ1-2	CASSPPVDRAGYTF	TGTGCCAGCAGTCCCCCTGTGGACAGAGCTGGCTACACCTTC
TRBV7-2	TRBD1	NA	TRBJ2-2	CASSLLRGRGTGELFF	TGTGCCAGCAGCTTACTCAGGGGGCGCGGGACCGGGGAGCTGTTTTTT
TRBV14	NA	many	TRBJ2-1	CASSPSRWGTRANEQFF	TGTGCCAGCAGCCCATCCCGGTGGGGCACTCGAGCCAATGAGCAGTTCTTC
TRBV10-3	NA	NA	TRBJ1-4	CAISESRAGEKLFF	TGTGCCATCAGTGAGTCGAGGGCGGGCGAAAAACTGTTTTTT
TRBV4-3	TRBD1	NA	TRBJ2-1	CASSQEIGQASEQFF	TGCGCCAGCAGCCAAGAAATCGGACAGGCCTCTGAGCAGTTCTTC
TRBV18	NA	NA	TRBJ1-1	CASSPGRNTEAFF	TGTGCCAGCTCACCGGGACGGAACACTGAAGCTTTCTTT
TRBV2	NA	NA	TRBJ2-5	CASSPGRGGETQYF	TGTGCCAGCAGTCCGGGCCGAGGGGGGGAGACCCAGTACTTC
TRBV7-3	TRBD1	NA	TRBJ2-1	CASSREPGQGGNEQFF	TGTGCCAGCAGCCGAGAACCGGGACAGGGAGGAAATGAGCAGTTCTTC
TRBV30	TRBD1	NA	TRBJ2-6	CAWSGHQGGDLTSGANVLTF	TGTGCCTGGAGCGGACACCAAGGGGGCGATCTCACCTCTGGGGCCAACGTCCTGACTTTC